The rows below give T cell receptor beta chains drawn from one sample of a study of shared clonotypes between healthy human individuals. Measured with immunoSEQ multiplex PCR; TCRdb has only the in-frame clones, and not every one. The sample records 2,500,000 or so clones, 90% to 95% being singletons. The sample consisted of naive CD4+ T cells sorted from blood. All receptors come from a man aged 18-30 years in good health. Each CDR3 is given with its conserved first and last residue. A D gene is named only where the DNA matches it firmly. Clone size is shown for a subset of rows, as once, few, many or a class of expanded clone.

clone_size	v_call	j_call	d_call	cdr3_aa	cdr3_nt
once	TRBV11-3	TRBJ2-1	.	CASSPGSGEQFF	TGTGCCAGCAGCCCAGGGTCGGGAGAGCAGTTCTTC
.	TRBV2	TRBJ1-4	.	CASSAEGSGKLFF	TGTGCCAGCAGCGCAGAGGGTTCCGGAAAACTGTTTTTT
once	TRBV18	TRBJ2-7	.	CASSRTGTPHEQYF	TGTGCCAGCTCACGAACGGGGACACCCCACGAGCAGTACTTC
.	TRBV28	TRBJ1-5	.	CASSSRQANQPQHF	TGTGCCAGCAGTTCCCGACAGGCCAATCAGCCCCAGCATTTT
.	TRBV5-1	TRBJ1-5	TRBD1	CASSSGQGNQPQHF	TGCGCCAGCAGCTCTGGACAGGGGAATCAGCCCCAGCATTTT
.	TRBV19	TRBJ2-2	.	CASSISPTQLGELFF	TGTGCCAGTAGTATATCCCCGACACAACTCGGGGAGCTGTTTTTT
once	TRBV2	TRBJ2-2	.	CASVGTGELFF	TGTGCCAGCGTAGGCACCGGGGAGCTGTTTTTT
.	TRBV11-2	TRBJ2-1	TRBD2	CASSSGLAGGKPSMRFF	TGTGCCAGCAGCTCCGGACTAGCGGGCGGTAAACCGTCAATGAGGTTCTTC
.	TRBV5-1	TRBJ1-6	.	CASSLAENSPLHF	TGCGCCAGCAGCTTGGCGGAAAATTCACCCCTCCACTTT
.	TRBV28	TRBJ2-7	TRBD2	CASGAGGNSYEQYF	TGTGCCAGCGGCGCGGGGGGGAACTCCTACGAGCAGTACTTC
.	TRBV6-1	TRBJ2-7	.	CASRFSALSSYEQYF	TGTGCCAGCCGATTCTCTGCATTGAGCTCCTACGAGCAGTACTTC
.	TRBV29-1	TRBJ1-1	.	CSVPNLQNTEAFF	TGCAGCGTTCCCAACCTCCAGAACACTGAAGCTTTCTTT
.	TRBV5-1	TRBJ2-3	TRBD1	CASSSNEQTGRDTQYF	TGCGCCAGCAGCTCGAATGAGCAGACAGGGAGAGATACGCAGTATTTT
.	TRBV28	TRBJ1-4	.	CASSFWGSNEKLFF	TGTGCCAGCAGTTTTTGGGGGTCTAATGAAAAACTGTTTTTT
.	TRBV10-3	TRBJ2-5	TRBD2	CATTPAREGRETQYF	TGTGCCACCACCCCTGCGCGGGAGGGCCGGGAGACCCAGTACTTC
once	TRBV5-1	TRBJ2-7	TRBD2	CASSLGTSGDYEQYF	TGCGCCAGCAGCCTGGGGACTAGCGGGGATTACGAGCAGTACTTC
.	TRBV28	TRBJ1-6	.	CASSLAPGGSPLHF	TGTGCCAGCAGCTTAGCCCCTGGAGGGTCACCCCTCCACTTT
.	TRBV19	TRBJ1-2	.	CASSITARDGYTF	TGTGCCAGTAGTATTACCGCCAGGGATGGCTACACCTTC
.	TRBV7-3	TRBJ1-2	.	CASSLPTGSGYTF	TGTGCCAGCAGCTTACCGACAGGCAGCGGCTACACCTTC
.	TRBV2	TRBJ2-5	.	CASSEFLAWETQYF	TGTGCCAGCAGTGAATTCCTAGCATGGGAGACCCAGTACTTC
.	TRBV6-5	TRBJ1-6	.	CASSYEVSFSPLHF	TGTGCCAGCAGTTACGAGGTTTCATTTTCACCCCTCCACTTT
few	TRBV7-9	TRBJ1-1	.	CASSFVGQAFF	TGTGCCAGCAGCTTTGTCGGCCAAGCTTTCTTT
.	TRBV6-5	TRBJ2-1	.	CASSYSPISPEQFF	TGTGCCAGCAGTTACTCCCCGATCAGCCCCGAGCAGTTCTTC
.	TRBV5-1	TRBJ2-7	.	CASSLTGRPYEQYF	TGCGCCAGCAGCTTGACAGGGCGGCCCTACGAGCAGTACTTC
.	TRBV10-3	TRBJ2-2	.	CAISEAVDRPNTGELFF	TGTGCCATCAGTGAGGCTGTCGACAGACCGAACACCGGGGAGCTGTTTTTT
.	TRBV2	TRBJ1-2	TRBD1	CASSEHPRGRNYGYTF	TGTGCCAGCAGTGAACACCCCAGGGGGCGCAACTATGGCTACACCTTC